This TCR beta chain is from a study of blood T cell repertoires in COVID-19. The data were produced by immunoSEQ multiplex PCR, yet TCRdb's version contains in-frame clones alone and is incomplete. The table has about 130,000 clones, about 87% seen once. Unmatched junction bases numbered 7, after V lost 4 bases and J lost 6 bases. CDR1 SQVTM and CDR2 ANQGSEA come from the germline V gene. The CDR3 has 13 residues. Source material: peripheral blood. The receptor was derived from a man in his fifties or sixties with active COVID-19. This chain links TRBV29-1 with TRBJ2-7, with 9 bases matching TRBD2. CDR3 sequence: CSVAGGGAGEQYF. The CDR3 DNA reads TGCAGCGTTGCCGGCGGGGGGGCGGGCGAGCAGTACTTC.